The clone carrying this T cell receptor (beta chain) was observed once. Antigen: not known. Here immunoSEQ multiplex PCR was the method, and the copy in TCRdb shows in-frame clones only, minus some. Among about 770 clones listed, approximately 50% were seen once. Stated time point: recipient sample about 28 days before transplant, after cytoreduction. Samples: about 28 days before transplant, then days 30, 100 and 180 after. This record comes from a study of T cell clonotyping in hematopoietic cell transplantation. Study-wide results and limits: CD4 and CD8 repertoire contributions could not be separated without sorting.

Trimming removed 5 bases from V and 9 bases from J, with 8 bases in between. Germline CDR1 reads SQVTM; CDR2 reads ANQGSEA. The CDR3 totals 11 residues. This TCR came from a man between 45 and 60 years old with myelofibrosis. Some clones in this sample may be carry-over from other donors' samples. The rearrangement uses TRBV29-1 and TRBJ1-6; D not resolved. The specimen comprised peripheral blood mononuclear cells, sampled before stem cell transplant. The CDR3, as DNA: TGCAGCGTTAGGTGGTGTTCACCCCTCCACTTT. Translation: CSVRWCSPLHF.